The 21 T cell receptor beta chains given below trace back to one sample, sequenced in a study of tumor-infiltrating lymphocytes in primary liver carcinoma. From roughly 21-30 mg of unsorted bulk tissue, DNA and RNA were co-extracted together. A constant-region primer primed TCR beta cDNA synthesis from 500 ng of total RNA. Slightly modified ARM-PCR with three nested multiplex PCR rounds yielded TCR beta libraries. Forward primers for TRBV1-TRBV30 and a C-beta reverse primer served the first two PCR rounds, at about 11 cycles each. TCRdb independently ran MiXCR on the multiplex PCR reads; one entry per CDR3 protein. The sample comprises under 130,000 distinct CDR3 sequences, roughly four fifths of which are singletons, and 15% to 25% rests with the top ten. Sequencing was carried out using liver tumor tissue from sampling region 3. Regarding subset: tumor region T3, left-lateral pole. The receptors shown here come from a man aged 35 to 55 with primary liver carcinoma and hepatitis B virus infection.

The chain joins TRBV4-2 to TRBJ2-7; D not resolved. V was shortened by 0 bases and J by 3 bases, with 12 bases between the two germline ends. Germline CDR1 reads LGHNA; CDR2 reads YNFKEQ. The CDR3 has 15 residues. CDR3 sequence: CASSQDRALSYEQYF. CDR3 DNA: TGTGCCAGCAGCCAAGATCGGGCTCTAAGCTACGAGCAGTACTTC.

V usage is TRBV11-2 and J usage is TRBJ2-7, with 10 bases aligning to TRBD2. CDR3 length: 15 residues. Germline V CDR1 and CDR2: SGHAT, FQNNGV. The chain's CDR3 is CAGSLGASGSREQYF. In DNA form, the CDR3 reads TGTGCAGGCAGCTTAGGAGCTAGCGGGAGCCGCGAGCAGTACTTC.

The chain recombines TRBV12-3 or TRBV12-4 with TRBJ1-6, with a possible D match to TRBD1 (5 bases). V was clipped by 8 bases and J by 10 bases, with 15 bases between them. This CDR3 comprises 13 residues. The chain's CDR3 is CASLLTAGSPLHF. The CDR3 coding sequence is TGTGCCAGCCTTTTGACAGCGGGGTCACCCCTCCACTTT.

For this clonotype: The junction differs from germline at one of its ends, possibly a read error. This chain connects TRBV11-3 to TRBJ1-3; 9 nucleotides align to TRBD1. The CDR3 is 20 amino acids. Germline loops: CDR1 SGHNT, CDR2 YENEEA. The CDR3 is CASSLTSLTGDREAGNTTYF. The CDR3 DNA sequence: TGTGCCAGCAGCTTAACCTCCCTGACTGGGGACAGGGAGGCCGGAAACACCACATATTTT. The full variable domain, rest sourced from reference TRBV11-3 and TRBJ1-3, is EAGVVQSPRYKIIEKKQPVAFWCNPISGHNTLYWYLQNLGQGPELLIRYENEEAVDDSQLPKDRFSAERLKGVDSTLKIQPAELGDSAVYLCASSLTSLTGDREAGNTTYFGEGSWLTVV.

Points on this clonotype: Possible read error: a much larger clone is one base away. The V gene is TRBV5-1, the J gene TRBJ2-4; D may be TRBD2 (6 bases). Germline assignment: CDR1 SGHRS and CDR2 YFSETQ. The CDR3 runs 16 residues. The CDR3: CVSSSSGTRAKNIQYF. The CDR3 coding sequence is TGCGTCAGCAGCTCCTCCGGGACTCGAGCCAAAAACATTCAGTACTTC.

For the CDR3, the DNA is TGTGCCAGCAGCTTAGCTCTACCCGGGACCTATGGCTACACCTTC. This translates into CASSLALPGTYGYTF. This sequence joins TRBV7-2 and TRBJ1-2, with a tentative D call TRBD1 (5 bases). V was cut by 0 bases and J by 4 bases, with 12 bases left in between. CDR3 length: 15 residues. Germline V lookup: CDR1 SGHTA, CDR2 FQGNSA. The full variable domain, completed using reference TRBV7-2 and TRBJ1-2, is GAGVSQSPSNKVTEKGKDVELRCDPISGHTALYWYRQSLGQGLEFLIYFQGNSAPDKSGLPSDRFSAERTGGSVSTLTIQRTQQEDSAVYLCASSLALPGTYGYTFGSGTRLTVV.

As concerns this clonotype: One junction end does not reproduce the germline sequence, and a read error may be involved. The chain uses TRBV11-1 and TRBJ1-1; D uncertain. CDR3 length equals 14 residues. CDR1 is SGHAT and CDR2 is FQDESV in the germline V gene (reference sequence). The CDR3 is CTSSLGRRITEAFF. The CDR3 nucleotides read TGTACCAGCAGCTTAGGTCGGAGGATAACTGAAGCTTTCTTT.

As to this clonotype: At one end, the junction sequence differs from germline, possibly due to a read error. The chain joins TRBV4-3 to TRBJ2-1; D might be TRBD1 (6 bases). The CDR3 is 16 residues long. Germline V gene lookup returns CDR1 LGHNA and CDR2 YSLEER. The CDR3 loop reads CASNQFPSPADSEQFF. As DNA, the CDR3 is TGCGCCAGCAACCAATTCCCCTCCCCGGCGGACAGTGAGCAGTTCTTC.

This clonotype was seen a few times. The chain couples TRBV20-1 to TRBJ2-7, with 9 bases aligning to TRBD1. Germline V gene lookup returns CDR1 DFQATT and CDR2 SNEGSKA (reference sequence). This CDR3 has 15 residues. J was trimmed by 5 bases and V by 3 bases; bases with no gene match: 11. CDR3 sequence reads: CSASVSWDRVHEQYF. Written as DNA, the CDR3 is TGCAGTGCTAGTGTTTCTTGGGACAGGGTCCACGAGCAGTACTTC.

The chain links TRBV11-1 to TRBJ2-3; no reliable D call. The CDR3 has 19 amino acids. Trimming stripped 7 bases from V and 1 base from J, with 27 bases between. Germline V lookup: CDR1 SGHAT, CDR2 FQDESV (reference sequence). CDR3 nucleotides: TGTGCCAGCATCTCTAGTGGAAGCTCTGTTGGAGCCCGCACAGATACGCAGTATTTT. Protein product: CASISSGSSVGARTDTQYF.

On this clonotype: At one end, the junction sequence differs from germline, possibly due to a read error. The rearrangement joins TRBV6-1 to TRBJ1-5; TRBD1 is a possible D gene (6 bases). Germline CDR1 reads MNHNS; CDR2 reads SASEGT. The CDR3 contains 15 residues. CDR3 protein: CASNPSSGVGQPHHF. CDR3 coding DNA: TGTGCCAGCAATCCTAGTTCAGGGGTAGGTCAGCCCCATCATTTT.

Regarding this clonotype: The conserved closing phenylalanine or tryptophan is absent in this CDR3, likely reflecting a read error. The J gene is TRBJ1-2, the V gene TRBV11-2, with D unclear. V dropped 6 bases and J dropped 4 bases, with 12 bases sitting between them. This CDR3 is 13 amino acids long. Germline values: CDR1 SGHAT, CDR2 FQNNGV. CDR3 sequence (DNA): TGTGCCAGCAGTTTACTTGGTTTCTATGGCTACACCTAC. This codes for CASSLLGFYGYTY.

Details on this clonotype: One end of the junction fails to match germline, which may point to a read error. The J gene is TRBJ1-2, the V gene TRBV6-2 or TRBV6-3, with TRBD1 matching 7 bases. The CDR3 has 13 amino acids. The V gene's germline CDR1 is MNHEY and CDR2 SVGEGT. DNA for the CDR3: TGTGCCAGCAACGCCGGGACAGCCTATGGCTACATATTC. It encodes CASNAGTAYGYIF.

The J gene is TRBJ1-2, the V gene TRBV29-1; D perhaps matches TRBD1 (5 bases). V shed 4 bases and J shed 6 bases, with 12 bases lying between them. CDR1 is SQVTM, CDR2 ANQGSEA, per germline. The CDR3 has 12 residues. The CDR3 is CSVAGTDHGYTF. CDR3 sequence (DNA): TGCAGCGTTGCCGGGACCGACCATGGCTACACCTTC.

Of note for this clonotype: Mismatch with germline at one junction end may stem from a read error. The J gene is TRBJ2-1, the V gene TRBV4-3; TRBD2 might be the D (5 bases). Germline V CDR1 and CDR2: LGHNA, YSLEER. The CDR3 length is 16 residues. The CDR3 sequence is CASSQDAAGSYNKQFF. The CDR3 coding sequence is TGCGCCAGCAGCCAAGATGCGGCGGGCTCCTACAATAAGCAGTTCTTC.

On this clonotype: Sequence at one end of the junction differs from germline and may be a read error. The CDR3 region is CANSPWTSSYNEQLF. In nucleotides, the CDR3 is TGTGCCAACAGCCCCTGGACTTCTTCCTACAACGAGCAGCTCTTC. The V and J genes are TRBV11-2 and TRBJ2-1, with a possible D match to TRBD2 (5 bases). From germline, CDR1 is SGHAT and CDR2 FQNNGV. The CDR3 is 15 residues long. The variable domain in full, completed from reference TRBV11-2 and TRBJ2-1, reads EAGVAQSPRYKIIEKRQSVAFWCNPISGHATLYWYQQILGQGPKLLIQFQNNGVVDDSQLPKDRFSAERLKGVDSTLKIQPAKLEDSAVYLCANSPWTSSYNEQLFGPGTRLTVL.

Concerning this clonotype itself: The junction differs from germline at one of its ends, possibly a read error. The V call is TRBV11-2, the J call TRBJ2-7; the D call may be TRBD1 or TRBD2 (5 bases each). The length of the CDR3 is 11 residues. The V gene's germline CDR1 is SGHAT and CDR2 FQNNGV. CDR3 coding DNA: TGTGCCACCACAAGAGGGGTTGAGCGGTACTTT. It is translated as CATTRGVERYF.

A remark on this clonotype: The CDR3 does not close with the conserved phenylalanine or tryptophan, likely indicating a read error. The rearrangement links TRBV29-1 to TRBJ2-1; 15 bases are a match to TRBD2. The CDR3 consists of 15 residues. Looked up from germline, CDR1 is SQVTM and CDR2 is ANQGSEA. V lost 6 bases and J lost 1; bases outside the gene matches: 1. The CDR3 here is CSVGLAGGSYNEQFI. In DNA, the CDR3 is TGCAGCGTCGGACTAGCGGGAGGGTCCTACAATGAGCAGTTCATC.

In the case of this clonotype: One end of the junction fails to match germline, which may point to a read error. The chain recombines TRBV10-3 with TRBJ1-5, with D possibly being TRBD1 (5 bases). Germline V gene data show CDR1 as ENHRY and CDR2 as SYGVKD. This CDR3 has 14 amino acids. CDR3 protein: CTIREAEGHQSQHF. The CDR3 nucleotides are TGTACCATCAGGGAAGCGGAGGGGCATCAGTCCCAGCATTTT.

This clonotype came up once. A junction boundary mismatches the germline segment, possibly from a read error. This chain joins TRBV11-2 and TRBJ2-1, with 7 bases aligning to TRBD2. CDR3 length equals 14 residues. Germline loops: CDR1 SGHAT, CDR2 FQNNGV. DNA of the CDR3: TGTGCCAGTAGCTTGACTAGCTTAGGGCATGAGCAGTTCTTC. Its protein is CASSLTSLGHEQFF.

Turning to this clonotype: One base away lies a much larger clone, so this may be a sequencing read error. The final CDR3 position lacks the conserved phenylalanine or tryptophan, pointing to a likely read error. The J gene is TRBJ2-1, the V gene TRBV2, with unresolved D. This CDR3 has 11 amino acids. Trimming removed 6 bases from V and 9 bases from J, with 9 bases in between. Germline V gene sequence: CDR1 SNHLY, CDR2 FYNNEI. This CDR3 reads CASSGQSEQFL. The CDR3 nucleotides are TGTGCCAGCAGCGGGCAGTCTGAGCAGTTCTTA.